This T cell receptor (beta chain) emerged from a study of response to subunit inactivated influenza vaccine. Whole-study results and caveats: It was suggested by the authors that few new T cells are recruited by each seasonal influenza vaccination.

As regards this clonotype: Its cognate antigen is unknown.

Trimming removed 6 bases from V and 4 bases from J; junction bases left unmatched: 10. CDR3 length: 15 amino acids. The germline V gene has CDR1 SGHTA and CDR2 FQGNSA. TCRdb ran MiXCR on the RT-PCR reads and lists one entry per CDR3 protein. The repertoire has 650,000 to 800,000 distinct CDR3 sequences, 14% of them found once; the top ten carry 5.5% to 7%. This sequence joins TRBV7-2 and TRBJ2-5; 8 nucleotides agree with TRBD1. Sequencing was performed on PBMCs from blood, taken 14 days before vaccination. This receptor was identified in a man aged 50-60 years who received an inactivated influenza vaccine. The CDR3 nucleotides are TGTGCCAGCAGTGCAGGGGGCCATGGAGGAGAGACCCAGTACTTC. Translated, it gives CASSAGGHGGETQYF.